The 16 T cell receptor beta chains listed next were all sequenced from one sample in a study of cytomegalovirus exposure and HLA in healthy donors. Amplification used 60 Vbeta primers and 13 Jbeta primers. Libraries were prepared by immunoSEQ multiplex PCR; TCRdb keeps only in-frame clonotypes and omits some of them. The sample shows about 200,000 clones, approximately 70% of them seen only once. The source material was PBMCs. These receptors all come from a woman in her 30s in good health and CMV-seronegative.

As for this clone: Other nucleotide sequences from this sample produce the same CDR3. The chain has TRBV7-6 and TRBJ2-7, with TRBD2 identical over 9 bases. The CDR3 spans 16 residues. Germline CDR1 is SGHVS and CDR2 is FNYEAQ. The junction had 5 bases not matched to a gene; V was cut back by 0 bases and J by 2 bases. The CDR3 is CASSLAVSGGTYEQYF. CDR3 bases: TGTGCCAGCAGCTTAGCGGTTAGCGGGGGAACCTACGAGCAGTACTTC.

The CDR3 bases are TGTGCCAGCGCCTTGGGGACAGCCTACAATGAGCAGTTCTTC. It specifies CASALGTAYNEQFF. This chain joins TRBV27 and TRBJ2-1; 7 bases agree with TRBD1. Looked up from germline, CDR1 is MNHEY and CDR2 is SMNVEV (reference sequence). Unmatched junction bases numbered 6, after V lost 8 bases and J lost 2 bases. The CDR3 loop spans 14 amino acids.

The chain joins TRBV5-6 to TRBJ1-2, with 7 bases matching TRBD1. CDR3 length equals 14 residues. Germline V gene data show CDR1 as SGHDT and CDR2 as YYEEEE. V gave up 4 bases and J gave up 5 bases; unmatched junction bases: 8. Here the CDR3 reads CASSPLGQLYGYTF. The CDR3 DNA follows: TGTGCCAGCAGCCCTTTGGGACAGTTATATGGCTACACCTTC.

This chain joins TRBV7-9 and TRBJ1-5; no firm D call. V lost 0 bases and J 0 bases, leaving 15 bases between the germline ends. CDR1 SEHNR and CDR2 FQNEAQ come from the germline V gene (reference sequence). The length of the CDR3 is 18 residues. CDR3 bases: TGTGCCAGCAGCTTAGCTCGACTCGGAGATTATAGCAATCAGCCCCAGCATTTT. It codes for CASSLARLGDYSNQPQHF.

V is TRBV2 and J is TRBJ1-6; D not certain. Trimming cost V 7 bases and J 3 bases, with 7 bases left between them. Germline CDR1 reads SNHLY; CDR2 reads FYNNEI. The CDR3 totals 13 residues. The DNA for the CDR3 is TGTGCCAGCACTAAAGACTATAATTCACCCCTCCACTTT. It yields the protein CASTKDYNSPLHF.

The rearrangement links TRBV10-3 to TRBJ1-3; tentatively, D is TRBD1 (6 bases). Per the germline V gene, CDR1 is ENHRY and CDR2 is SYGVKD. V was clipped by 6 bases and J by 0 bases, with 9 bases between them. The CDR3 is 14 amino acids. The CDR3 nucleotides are TGTGCCATCAGAGGGGACACCTCTGGAAACACCATATATTTT. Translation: CAIRGDTSGNTIYF.

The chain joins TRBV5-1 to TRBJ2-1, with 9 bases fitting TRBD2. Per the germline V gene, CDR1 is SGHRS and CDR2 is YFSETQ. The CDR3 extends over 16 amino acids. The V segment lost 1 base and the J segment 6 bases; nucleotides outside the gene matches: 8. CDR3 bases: TGCGCCAGCAGCTTGTTAGGCGGGAGGGCCGGCAATGAGCAGTTCTTC. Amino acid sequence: CASSLLGGRAGNEQFF.

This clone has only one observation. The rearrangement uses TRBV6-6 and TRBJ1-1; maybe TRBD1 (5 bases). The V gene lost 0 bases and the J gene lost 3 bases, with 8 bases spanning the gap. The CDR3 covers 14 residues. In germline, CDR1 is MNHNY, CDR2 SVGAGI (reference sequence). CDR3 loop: CASSYSGGYTEAFF. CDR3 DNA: TGTGCCAGCAGTTACTCGGGGGGGTACACTGAAGCTTTCTTT.

Written as DNA, the CDR3 is TGTGCCTGGAGTGTAAGGGGAGGTGCTGAAGCTTTCTTT. Its translation is CAWSVRGGAEAFF. This chain links TRBV30 with TRBJ1-1; tentatively, D is TRBD1 (5 bases). Between the trimmed V and J ends, which lost 0 bases and 6 bases, there was a span of 11 bases. CDR3 length: 13 amino acids. Germline CDR1 is GTSNPN and CDR2 is SVGIG (reference sequence).

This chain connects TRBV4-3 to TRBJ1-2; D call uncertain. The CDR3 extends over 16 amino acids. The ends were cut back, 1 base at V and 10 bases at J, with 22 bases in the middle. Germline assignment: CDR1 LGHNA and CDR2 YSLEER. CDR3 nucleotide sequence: TGCGCCAGCAGCCAAGCCCACCGGGGATCATTACGTGACTACACCTTC. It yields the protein CASSQAHRGSLRDYTF.

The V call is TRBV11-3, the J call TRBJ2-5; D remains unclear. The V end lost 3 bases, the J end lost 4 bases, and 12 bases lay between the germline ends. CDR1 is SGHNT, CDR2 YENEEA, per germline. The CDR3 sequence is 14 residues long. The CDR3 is CASSLVSGAETQYF. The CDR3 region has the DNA TGTGCCAGCAGCTTGGTCTCGGGTGCAGAGACCCAGTACTTC.

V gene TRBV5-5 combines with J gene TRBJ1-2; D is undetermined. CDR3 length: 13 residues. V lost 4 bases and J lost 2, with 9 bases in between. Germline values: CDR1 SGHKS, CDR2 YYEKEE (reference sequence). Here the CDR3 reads CASSPDQNYGYTF. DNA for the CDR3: TGTGCCAGCAGCCCAGATCAAAACTATGGCTACACCTTC.

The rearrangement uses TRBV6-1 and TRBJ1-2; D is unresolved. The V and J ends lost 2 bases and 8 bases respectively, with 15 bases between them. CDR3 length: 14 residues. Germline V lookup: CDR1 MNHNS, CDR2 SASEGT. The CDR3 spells CASSERVRLEGYTF. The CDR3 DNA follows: TGTGCCAGCAGTGAACGGGTCCGGTTGGAGGGCTACACCTTC.

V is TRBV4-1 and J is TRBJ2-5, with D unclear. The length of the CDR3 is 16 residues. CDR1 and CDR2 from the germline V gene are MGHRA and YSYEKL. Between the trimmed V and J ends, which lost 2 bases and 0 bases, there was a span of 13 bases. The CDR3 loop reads CASSQRPNSYQETQYF. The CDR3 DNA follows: TGCGCCAGCAGCCAAAGGCCAAACAGCTACCAAGAGACCCAGTACTTC.

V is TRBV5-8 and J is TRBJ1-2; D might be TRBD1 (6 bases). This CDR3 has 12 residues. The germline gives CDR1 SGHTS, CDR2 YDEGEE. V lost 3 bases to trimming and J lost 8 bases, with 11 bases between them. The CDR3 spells CASSSGDGGYTF. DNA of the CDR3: TGTGCCAGCAGCTCAGGGGATGGAGGCTACACCTTC. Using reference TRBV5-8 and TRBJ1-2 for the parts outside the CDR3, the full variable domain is EAGVTQSPTHLIKTRGQQATLRCSPISGHTSVYWYQQALGLGLQFLLWYDEGEERNRGNFPPRFSGRQFPNYSSELNVNALELEDSALYLCASSSGDGGYTFGSGTRLTVV.

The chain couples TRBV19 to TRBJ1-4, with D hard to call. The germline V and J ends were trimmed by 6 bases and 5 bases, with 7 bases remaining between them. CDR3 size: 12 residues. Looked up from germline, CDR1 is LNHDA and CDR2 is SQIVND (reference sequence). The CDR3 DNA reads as TGTGCCAGTAGCGACAACAATGAAAAACTGTTTTTT. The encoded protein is CASSDNNEKLFF.